The sequence of this T cell receptor (beta chain) was determined in a study of blood T cell repertoires in COVID-19. Study-wide background: Material from acute and convalescent COVID-19 was sourced from the United States, Italy and Spain. PBMCs, B-cell-depleted T cells, or T cells provided the cDNA or gDNA that made up the material.

V shed 3 bases and J 3 bases; nucleotides not matched to a gene: 2. The length of the CDR3 is 14 residues. The germline CDR1 and CDR2 sequences are LGHNA and YSLEER. Authors' analysis steps: Estimates of nucleated cell counts were drawn from the amplification of reference gene primers. The table came from immunoSEQ multiplex PCR; TCRdb's copy has only in-frame clones and leaves some out. The DNA gave D and trimming, while V, J and clone size come from that table. The profile shows roughly 45,000 clones, approximately 84% of them singletons. The V and J genes are TRBV4-3 and TRBJ2-7, with 10 positions matching TRBD1. This receptor was taken from a middle-aged man with active COVID-19. Input material: peripheral blood. The CDR3 sequence is CASSQDRGDYEQYF. Written as DNA, the CDR3 is TGCGCCAGCAGCCAGGACAGGGGGGACTACGAGCAGTACTTC.